Detailed here is one TCR beta chain. As yet, its antigen is unknown. The data derive from a study of post-analysis software for immune sequencing data. Study details: The patients showed relapsing-remitting, secondary progressive and progressive-relapsing multiple sclerosis courses.

Overall study results and limits: F measure showed strong co-clustering of same-batch samples. Relative to controls, patients with multiple sclerosis showed significantly lower normalized Chao1 diversity. The five TRBV segments detected at higher frequency in patients than in controls included TRBV5-6, TRBV5-1 and TRBV20-1.

The authors incorporated unique molecular identifiers into the TCR beta cDNA libraries. Yield was approximately 500,000 cDNA molecules from approximately 0.91 to 9.4 million T cells. TCRdb passed the PCR reads through MiXCR, listing each CDR3 protein once. Of roughly 670,000 distinct CDR3 sequences in the sample, approximately 60% were seen once. The CDR3 loop spans 14 amino acids. Germline CDR1 MNHEY, CDR2 SVGEGT. The material sequenced was blood. The rearrangement uses TRBV6-2 or TRBV6-3 and TRBJ2-4; possibly TRBD1 for D (6 bases). The DNA end is a closer match to TRBJ2-7, so the J assignment may be wrong. The sequence was collected from a girl aged 2 to 10 with multiple sclerosis. This CDR3 reads CASSYGSQGFEQYF. DNA of the CDR3: TGTGCCAGCAGTTACGGGTCACAGGGTTTCGAGCAGTACTTC.